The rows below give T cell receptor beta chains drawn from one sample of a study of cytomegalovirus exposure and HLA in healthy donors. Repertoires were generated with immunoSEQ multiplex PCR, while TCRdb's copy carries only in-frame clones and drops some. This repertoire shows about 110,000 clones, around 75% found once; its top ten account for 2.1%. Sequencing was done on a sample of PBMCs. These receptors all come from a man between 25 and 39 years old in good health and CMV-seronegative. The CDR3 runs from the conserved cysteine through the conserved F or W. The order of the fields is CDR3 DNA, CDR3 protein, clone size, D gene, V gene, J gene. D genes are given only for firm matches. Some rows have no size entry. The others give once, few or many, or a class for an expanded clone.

CDR3 DNA: TGTGCCAGCAGCTTGCCGACGGGACAAGAGACCCAGTACTTC
CDR3 protein: CASSLPTGQETQYF
clone size: once
D gene: NA
V gene: TRBV5-4
J gene: TRBJ2-5

CDR3 DNA: TGTGCCAGCAGCCAAGATTCCGGGGATGAAAAACTGTTTTTT
CDR3 protein: CASSQDSGDEKLFF
clone size: NA
D gene: NA
V gene: TRBV4-2
J gene: TRBJ1-4

CDR3 DNA: TGTGCCAGCAGCTCCACAGGGAATAGCAATCAGCCCCAGCATTTT
CDR3 protein: CASSSTGNSNQPQHF
clone size: NA
D gene: NA
V gene: TRBV6-5
J gene: TRBJ1-5

CDR3 DNA: TGTGCCAGCTCACCAACAGGGTCTGGGGCCAACGTCCTGACTTTC
CDR3 protein: CASSPTGSGANVLTF
clone size: NA
D gene: NA
V gene: TRBV18
J gene: TRBJ2-6

CDR3 DNA: TGTGCCAGTAGTCACGGACAGGTTCGATCCGGGCAGCCCCAGCATTTT
CDR3 protein: CASSHGQVRSGQPQHF
clone size: NA
D gene: TRBD1
V gene: TRBV19
J gene: TRBJ1-5

CDR3 DNA: TGTGCCAGCACGCCCCCAGGGACAGGGTTGACTGAAGCTTTCTTT
CDR3 protein: CASTPPGTGLTEAFF
clone size: NA
D gene: TRBD1
V gene: TRBV28
J gene: TRBJ1-1

CDR3 DNA: TGTGCCAGCAGTCCCTCCACCGGGACTAGCGGGAGGCTCTCCTACAATGAGCAGTTCTTC
CDR3 protein: CASSPSTGTSGRLSYNEQFF
clone size: many
D gene: TRBD2
V gene: TRBV6-4
J gene: TRBJ2-1

CDR3 DNA: TGTGCCAGCAGTCTTGGGGCGACTAGACCATACAATGAGCAGTTCTTC
CDR3 protein: CASSLGATRPYNEQFF
clone size: NA
D gene: NA
V gene: TRBV7-2
J gene: TRBJ2-1

CDR3 DNA: TGTGCCAGCTCACCACTAGGGGACAATGAGCAGTTCTTC
CDR3 protein: CASSPLGDNEQFF
clone size: NA
D gene: NA
V gene: TRBV18
J gene: TRBJ2-1

CDR3 DNA: TGTGCCAGCAGTGGGACACGGAATCAGCCCCAGCATTTT
CDR3 protein: CASSGTRNQPQHF
clone size: NA
D gene: NA
V gene: TRBV6-1
J gene: TRBJ1-5

CDR3 DNA: TGTGCCAGCAGCTTAATGGCGGGAGACAATGAGCAGTTCTTC
CDR3 protein: CASSLMAGDNEQFF
clone size: NA
D gene: TRBD2
V gene: TRBV7-3
J gene: TRBJ2-1

CDR3 DNA: TGTGCCAGCAGCGCCCTATCAGACAGATATGGCTACACCTTC
CDR3 protein: CASSALSDRYGYTF
clone size: once
D gene: NA
V gene: TRBV9
J gene: TRBJ1-2

CDR3 DNA: TGTGCCAGCAGCACTAGCGGGTCCCCCTACGAGCAGTACTTC
CDR3 protein: CASSTSGSPYEQYF
clone size: NA
D gene: TRBD2
V gene: TRBV7-9
J gene: TRBJ2-7

CDR3 DNA: TGTGCCAGCAGTGAGGTTAGGGGGTATAGCAATCAGCCCCAGCATTTT
CDR3 protein: CASSEVRGYSNQPQHF
clone size: NA
D gene: NA
V gene: TRBV5-8
J gene: TRBJ1-5

CDR3 DNA: TGCGCCAGCAGCTTGGGACAGGAGCGCACAGATACGCAGTATTTT
CDR3 protein: CASSLGQERTDTQYF
clone size: NA
D gene: NA
V gene: TRBV5-1
J gene: TRBJ2-3

CDR3 DNA: TGCGCCAGCAGCATAGGACACTCAACTAATGAAAAACTGTTTTTT
CDR3 protein: CASSIGHSTNEKLFF
clone size: NA
D gene: NA
V gene: TRBV5-1
J gene: TRBJ1-4

CDR3 DNA: TGTGCCAGCAGCCTGGGACTAGCGGGAGAGAATGAGCAGTTCTTC
CDR3 protein: CASSLGLAGENEQFF
clone size: NA
D gene: TRBD2
V gene: TRBV7-3
J gene: TRBJ2-1